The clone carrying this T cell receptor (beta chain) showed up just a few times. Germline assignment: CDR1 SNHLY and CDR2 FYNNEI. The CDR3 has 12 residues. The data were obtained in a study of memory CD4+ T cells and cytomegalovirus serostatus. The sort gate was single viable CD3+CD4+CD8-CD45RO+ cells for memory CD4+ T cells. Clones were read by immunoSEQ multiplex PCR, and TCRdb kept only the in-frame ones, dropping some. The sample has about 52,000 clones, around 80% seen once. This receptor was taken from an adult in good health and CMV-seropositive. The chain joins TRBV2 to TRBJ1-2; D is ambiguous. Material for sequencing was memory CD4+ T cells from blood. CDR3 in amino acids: CVRGQSNYGYTF. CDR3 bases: TGTGTCCGAGGGCAGTCTAACTATGGCTACACCTTC.